The TCR beta chain described here comes from a study of naive and memory T cell subsets. Germline trimming cut 7 bases from V and 5 bases from J; bases unmatched to any gene: 3. The CDR3 length is 12 residues. In germline, CDR1 is SQVTM, CDR2 ANQGSEA. Points from the study as a whole: Especially in CD8 cells, naive repertoires contained a few larger clonotypes, possibly CD45RA-re-expressing memory cells. Over 90% of naive TCR sequences appeared only once after error correction, unlike memory subsets.

An equimolar mix of two oligonucleotides served as the beta constant-region primer for TRBC1 and TRBC2. Four rounds of PCR amplified the ligated cDNA using nested alpha and beta constant-region primers plus SP2. MiXCR was run by TCRdb on the UMI-ligation and nested PCR reads, yielding one entry per CDR3 protein. This repertoire shows 150,000 or so distinct CDR3 sequences, approximately 22% found once; its top ten account for roughly 0.1%. Ten or more counts support this clonotype. Its target is unknown. The source of this sequence is a human donor in good health. The genes are TRBV29-1 and TRBJ2-1; TRBD1 aligns across 9 bases. The sample was naive CD4+ T cells from blood. The DNA for the CDR3 is TGCAGCGCGGGACAGGGAGACAATGAGCAGTTCTTC. Translating gives CSAGQGDNEQFF.